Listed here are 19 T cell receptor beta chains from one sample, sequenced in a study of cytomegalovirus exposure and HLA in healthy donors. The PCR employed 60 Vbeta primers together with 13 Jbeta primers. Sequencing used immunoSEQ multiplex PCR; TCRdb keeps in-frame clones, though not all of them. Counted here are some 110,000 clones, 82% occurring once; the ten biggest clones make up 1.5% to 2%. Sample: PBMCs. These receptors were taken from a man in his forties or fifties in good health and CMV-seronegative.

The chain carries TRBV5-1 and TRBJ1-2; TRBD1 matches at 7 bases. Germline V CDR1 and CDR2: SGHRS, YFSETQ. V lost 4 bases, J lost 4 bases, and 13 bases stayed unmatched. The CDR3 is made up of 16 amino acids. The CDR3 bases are TGCGCCAGCAGCAACCGACAGACAGGGTCAAGCTATGGCTACACCTTC. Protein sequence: CASSNRQTGSSYGYTF.

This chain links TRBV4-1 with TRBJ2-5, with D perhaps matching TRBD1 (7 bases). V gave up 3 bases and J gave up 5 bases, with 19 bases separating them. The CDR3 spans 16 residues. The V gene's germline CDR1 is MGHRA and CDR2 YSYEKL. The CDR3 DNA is TGCGCCAGCAGCCAGGATCAGGGGGGCCAGGGGGAGACCCAGTACTTC. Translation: CASSQDQGGQGETQYF.

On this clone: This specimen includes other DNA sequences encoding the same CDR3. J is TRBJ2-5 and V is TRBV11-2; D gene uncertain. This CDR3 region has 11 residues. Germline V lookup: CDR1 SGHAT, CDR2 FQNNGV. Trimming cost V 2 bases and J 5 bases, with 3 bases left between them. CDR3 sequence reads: CASSLQETQYF. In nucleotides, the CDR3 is TGTGCCAGCAGCTTACAGGAGACCCAGTACTTC.

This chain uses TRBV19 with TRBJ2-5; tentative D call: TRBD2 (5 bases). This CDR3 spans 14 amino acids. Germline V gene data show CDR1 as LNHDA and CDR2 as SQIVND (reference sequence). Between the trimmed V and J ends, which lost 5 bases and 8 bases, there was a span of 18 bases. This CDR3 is CASSARADYETQYF. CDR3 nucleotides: TGTGCCAGTAGTGCCCGGGCCGACTATGAAACCCAGTACTTC. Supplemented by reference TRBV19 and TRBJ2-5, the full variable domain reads DGGITQSPKYLFRKEGQNVTLSCEQNLNHDAMYWYRQDPGQGLRLIYYSQIVNDFQKGDIAEGYSVSREKKESFPLTVTSAQKNPTAFYLCASSARADYETQYFGPGTRLLVL.

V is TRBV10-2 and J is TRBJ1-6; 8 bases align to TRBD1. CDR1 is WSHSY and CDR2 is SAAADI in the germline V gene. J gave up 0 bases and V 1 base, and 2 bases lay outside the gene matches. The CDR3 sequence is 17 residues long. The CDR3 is CASSEFTGGSYNSPLHF. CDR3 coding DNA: TGCGCCAGCAGTGAGTTCACAGGGGGCTCCTATAATTCACCCCTCCACTTT.

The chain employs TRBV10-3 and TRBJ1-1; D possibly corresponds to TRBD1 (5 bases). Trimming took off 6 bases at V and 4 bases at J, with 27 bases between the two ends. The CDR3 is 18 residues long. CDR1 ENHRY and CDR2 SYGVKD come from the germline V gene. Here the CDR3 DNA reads TGTGCCATCAGAGCAGGGATCGGGGAGGGTCGGAGCCCCACTGAAGCTTTCTTT. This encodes CAIRAGIGEGRSPTEAFF.

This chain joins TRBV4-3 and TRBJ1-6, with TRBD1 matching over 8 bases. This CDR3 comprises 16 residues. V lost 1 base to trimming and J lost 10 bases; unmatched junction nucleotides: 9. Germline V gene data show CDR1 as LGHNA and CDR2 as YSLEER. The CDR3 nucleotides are TGCGCCAGCAGCCAAGGGGCGGGACAGGAGCAATCACCCCTCCACTTT. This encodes CASSQGAGQEQSPLHF.

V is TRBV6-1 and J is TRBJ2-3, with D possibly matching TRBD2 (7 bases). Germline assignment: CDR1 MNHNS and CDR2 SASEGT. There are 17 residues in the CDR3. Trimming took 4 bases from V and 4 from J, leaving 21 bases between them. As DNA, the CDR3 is TGTGCCAGCAGTGTCACACGGGGGGCCGGCCCCCCAGATACGCAGTATTTT. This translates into CASSVTRGAGPPDTQYF.

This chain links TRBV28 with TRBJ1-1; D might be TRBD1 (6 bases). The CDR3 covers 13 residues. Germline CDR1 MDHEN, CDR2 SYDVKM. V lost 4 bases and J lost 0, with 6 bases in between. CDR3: CASSWTVNTEAFF. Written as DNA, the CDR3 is TGTGCCAGCAGTTGGACAGTGAACACTGAAGCTTTCTTT.

The CDR3 here is CASSPIYGGGSYNEQFF. The CDR3 DNA reads TGTGCCAGCAGCCCTATTTATGGGGGGGGTTCCTACAATGAGCAGTTCTTC. The rearrangement uses TRBV7-6 and TRBJ2-1, with 7 bases matching TRBD2. J was trimmed by 1 base and V by 5 bases; bases with no gene match: 11. The CDR3 covers 17 residues. CDR1 is SGHVS, CDR2 FNYEAQ, per germline.

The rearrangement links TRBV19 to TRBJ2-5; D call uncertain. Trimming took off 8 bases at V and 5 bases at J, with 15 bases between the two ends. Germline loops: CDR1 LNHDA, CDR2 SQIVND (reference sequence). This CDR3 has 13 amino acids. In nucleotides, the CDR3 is TGTGCCAGTCGCCTAGGTTCCACGGAGACCCAGTACTTC. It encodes CASRLGSTETQYF.

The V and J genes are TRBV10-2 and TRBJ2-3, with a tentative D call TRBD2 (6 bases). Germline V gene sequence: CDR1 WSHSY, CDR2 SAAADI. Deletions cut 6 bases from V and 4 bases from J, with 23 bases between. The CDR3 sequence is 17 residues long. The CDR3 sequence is CASRLDTTVGGADTQYF. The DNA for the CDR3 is TGCGCCAGCAGGCTCGACACCACCGTCGGAGGGGCAGATACGCAGTATTTT.

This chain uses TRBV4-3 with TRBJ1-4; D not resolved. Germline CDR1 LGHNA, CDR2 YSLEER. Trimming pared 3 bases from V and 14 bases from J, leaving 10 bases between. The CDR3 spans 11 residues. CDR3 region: CASSQGRMLFF. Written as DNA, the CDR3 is TGCGCCAGCAGCCAGGGCAGGATGCTGTTTTTT.

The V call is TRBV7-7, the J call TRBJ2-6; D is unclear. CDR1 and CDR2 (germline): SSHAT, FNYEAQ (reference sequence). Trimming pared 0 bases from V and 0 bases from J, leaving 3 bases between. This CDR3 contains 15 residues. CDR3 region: CASSLASSGANVLTF. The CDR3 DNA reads TGTGCCAGCAGCTTAGCGAGCTCTGGGGCCAACGTCCTGACTTTC.

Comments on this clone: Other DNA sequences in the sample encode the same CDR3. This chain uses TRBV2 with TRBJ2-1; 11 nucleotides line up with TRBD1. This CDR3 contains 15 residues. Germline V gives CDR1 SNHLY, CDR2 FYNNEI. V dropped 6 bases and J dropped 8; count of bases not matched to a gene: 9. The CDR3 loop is CASRGPDRGQYEQFF. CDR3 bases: TGTGCCAGCAGGGGTCCGGACAGGGGGCAATATGAGCAGTTCTTC.

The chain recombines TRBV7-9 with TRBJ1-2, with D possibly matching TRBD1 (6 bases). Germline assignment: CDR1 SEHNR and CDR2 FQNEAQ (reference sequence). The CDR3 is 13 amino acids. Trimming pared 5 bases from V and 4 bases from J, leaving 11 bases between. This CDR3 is CASSVDSPYGYTF. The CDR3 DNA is TGTGCCAGCAGCGTGGACAGCCCCTATGGCTACACCTTC.

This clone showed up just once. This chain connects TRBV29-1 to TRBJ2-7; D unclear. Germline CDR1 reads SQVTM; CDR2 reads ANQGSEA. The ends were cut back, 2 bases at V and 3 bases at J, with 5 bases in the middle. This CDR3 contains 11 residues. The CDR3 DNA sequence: TGCAGCGTTGAACATAGCTACGAGCAGTACTTC. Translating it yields CSVEHSYEQYF.

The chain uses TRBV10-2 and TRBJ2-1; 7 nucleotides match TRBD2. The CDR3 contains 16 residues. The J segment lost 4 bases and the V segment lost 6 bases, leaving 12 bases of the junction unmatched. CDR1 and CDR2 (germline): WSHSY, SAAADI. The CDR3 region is CASSLGGDLVYNEQFF. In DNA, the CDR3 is TGCGCCAGCAGCTTGGGGGGGGACCTAGTTTACAATGAGCAGTTCTTC.

CDR3 loop: CASSRDREQYF. DNA for the CDR3: TGTGCCAGCAGTCGCGATCGCGAGCAGTACTTC. This rearrangement joins TRBV6-5 to TRBJ2-7; no definite D call. The CDR3 covers 11 residues. The V and J ends lost 5 bases and 6 bases respectively, with 8 bases between them. The germline CDR1 and CDR2 sequences are MNHEY and SVGAGI.